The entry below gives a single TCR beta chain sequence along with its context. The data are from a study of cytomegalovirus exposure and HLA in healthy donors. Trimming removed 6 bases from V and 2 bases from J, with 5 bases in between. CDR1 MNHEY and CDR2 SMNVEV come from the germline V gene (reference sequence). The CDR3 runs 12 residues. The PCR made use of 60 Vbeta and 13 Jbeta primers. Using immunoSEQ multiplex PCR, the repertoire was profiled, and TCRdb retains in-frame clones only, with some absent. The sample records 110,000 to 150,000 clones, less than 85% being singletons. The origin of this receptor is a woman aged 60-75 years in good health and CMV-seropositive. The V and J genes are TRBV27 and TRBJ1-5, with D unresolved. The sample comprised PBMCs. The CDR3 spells CASSRGNQPQHF. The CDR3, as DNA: TGTGCCAGCAGCCGGGGCAATCAGCCCCAGCATTTT.